This T cell receptor (beta chain) was obtained from a study of T cells in Graves' hyperthyroidism and ophthalmopathy. CDR1 LNHDA and CDR2 SQIVND come from the germline V gene (reference sequence). Trimming left V 6 bases short and J 0 bases short, with 12 bases between. CDR3 length: 15 residues. Authors of the study amplified TCR beta CDR3 regions from RNA transcripts. HTBI primers were used for first-round RT-PCR of the TCR CDR3. One entry per CDR3 protein, called by TCRdb with MiXCR from the multiplex PCR reads. The sample lists approximately 590,000 distinct CDR3 sequences, less than 20% occurring once.

The receptor was isolated from a woman aged 25 to 39 with Graves' hyperthyroidism. This sequence joins TRBV19 and TRBJ2-1; D remains unclear. The sample comprised blood. The CDR3 spells CASRRGGSSYNEQFF. CDR3 coding DNA: TGTGCCAGTAGACGCGGCGGCAGCTCCTACAATGAGCAGTTCTTC.